Each of the 16 T cell receptor beta chains below was sequenced from the same sample in a study of cytomegalovirus exposure and HLA in healthy donors. PCR amplification relied on 60 Vbeta primers (plus 13 Jbeta primers). Some clones are missing from TCRdb's copy, which holds only in-frame ones; the method was immunoSEQ multiplex PCR. Here the sample spans some 130,000 clones, 80% being singletons. The source material was PBMCs. These receptors originate from a woman in her 40s in good health and CMV-seronegative.

The J gene is TRBJ1-5, the V gene TRBV4-1; no firm D call. Per germline, CDR1 MGHRA and CDR2 YSYEKL. Between the trimmed V and J ends, which lost 0 bases and 7 bases, there was a span of 13 bases. The length of the CDR3 is 15 residues. The CDR3 DNA sequence: TGCGCCAGCAGCCAAGATTGGTCAGGCGACCAGCCCCAGCATTTT. Amino acid sequence: CASSQDWSGDQPQHF.

CDR3 in DNA: TGTGCCAGCAGCTCCAGGGCTCTCACAGATACGCAGTATTTT. This gives the protein CASSSRALTDTQYF. The genes are TRBV7-2 and TRBJ2-3, with TRBD1 as a possible D gene (5 bases). This CDR3 is built from 14 residues. Germline CDR1 is SGHTA and CDR2 is FQGNSA. Trimming left V 4 bases short and J 2 bases short, with 10 bases between.

The CDR3 reads CASSFGTGEQFF. DNA of the CDR3: TGTGCCAGCAGCTTTGGCACAGGTGAGCAGTTCTTC. The rearrangement uses TRBV5-6 and TRBJ2-1, with a tentative D call TRBD1 (5 bases). This CDR3 comprises 12 residues. Germline assignment: CDR1 SGHDT and CDR2 YYEEEE. V lost 2 bases, J lost 9 bases, and 9 bases lay in between.

The chain combines TRBV13 with TRBJ2-1, with 9 positions matching TRBD1. The V segment lost 4 bases and the J segment 3 bases; nucleotides outside the gene matches: 7. Germline V gene lookup returns CDR1 PRHDT and CDR2 FYEKMQ (reference sequence). The CDR3 extends over 16 amino acids. CDR3 residues: CASSSGTGKDYNEQFF. The DNA for the CDR3 is TGTGCCAGCAGCTCTGGGACAGGGAAAGACTACAATGAGCAGTTCTTC.

This sequence joins TRBV7-2 and TRBJ1-2; 9 nucleotides align to TRBD1. The ends lost 2 bases at V and 5 bases at J; junction bases unmatched: 6. The CDR3 is made up of 15 amino acids. The V gene's germline CDR1 is SGHTA and CDR2 FQGNSA. The DNA for the CDR3 is TGTGCCAGCAGCTTACTTTCCGGGACAGGGTATGGCTACACCTTC. Its translation is CASSLLSGTGYGYTF.

This chain joins TRBV7-9 and TRBJ1-6, with D perhaps TRBD1 (6 bases). CDR3 length equals 14 residues. Germline loops: CDR1 SEHNR, CDR2 FQNEAQ (reference sequence). The V end was cut by 5 bases, the J end by 9 bases, with 14 bases between. CDR3 residues: CASSRTDLVSPLHF. The CDR3 DNA reads TGTGCCAGCAGCCGGACAGATTTAGTTTCACCCCTCCACTTT.

The chain links TRBV4-1 to TRBJ2-7; 8 bases map to TRBD1. Germline CDR1 MGHRA, CDR2 YSYEKL. This CDR3 contains 15 residues. V was clipped by 3 bases and J by 3 bases; unmatched bases: 7. CDR3 DNA: TGCGCCAGCAGCCAGGATGGGACAGGACTCTACGAGCAGTACTTC. It encodes CASSQDGTGLYEQYF.

V usage is TRBV5-1 and J usage is TRBJ2-4; D gene uncertain. Trimming shortened V by 5 bases and J by 0 bases, and 6 bases separated the two germline ends. Per germline, CDR1 SGHRS and CDR2 YFSETQ. The CDR3 covers 13 residues. CDR3 amino acids: CASRDIAKNIQYF. CDR3 DNA: TGCGCCAGCAGAGACATAGCCAAAAACATTCAGTACTTC.

This chain connects TRBV27 to TRBJ2-7, with D perhaps matching TRBD2 (6 bases). The CDR3 runs 15 residues. Germline CDR1 and CDR2: MNHEY and SMNVEV (reference sequence). Trimming left V 0 bases short and J 3 bases short, with 12 bases between. CDR3: CASSLSASADYEQYF. As DNA, the CDR3 is TGTGCCAGCAGTTTATCGGCTAGCGCCGACTACGAGCAGTACTTC.

The chain recombines TRBV27 with TRBJ2-3; 13 bases align to TRBD2. The CDR3 contains 18 residues. From germline, CDR1 is MNHEY and CDR2 SMNVEV (reference sequence). V lost 5 bases to trimming and J lost 2 bases; unmatched junction nucleotides: 10. The CDR3 is CASSPGLAGEVFTDTQYF. CDR3 DNA: TGTGCCAGCAGTCCCGGACTAGCGGGAGAGGTCTTCACAGATACGCAGTATTTT.

The gene calls are TRBV5-1 and TRBJ1-5, with D uncertain. V shed 2 bases and J shed 2 bases, with 11 bases lying between them. The CDR3 has 15 amino acids. Germline V lookup: CDR1 SGHRS, CDR2 YFSETQ. For the CDR3, the DNA is TGCGCCAGCAGCTTAGATGGGAGAGGCAATCAGCCCCAGCATTTT. Protein product: CASSLDGRGNQPQHF.

The chain is built from TRBV19 and TRBJ1-5, with D possibly matching TRBD1 (5 bases). The V end lost 3 bases, the J end lost 5 bases, and 8 bases lay between the germline ends. The germline V gene has CDR1 LNHDA and CDR2 SQIVND (reference sequence). The CDR3 runs 13 residues. The CDR3 coding sequence is TGTGCCAGTAGTATGGGGGGGTATCAGCCCCAGCATTTT. Amino acid sequence: CASSMGGYQPQHF.

The rearrangement links TRBV9 to TRBJ2-5; 9 bases agree with TRBD2. Per germline, CDR1 SGDLS and CDR2 YYNGEE. V trimming: 4 bases; J trimming: 3 bases; junction bases outside the gene matches: 7. The CDR3 extends over 15 amino acids. CDR3 coding DNA: TGTGCCAGCAGCCCCTACAGCGGGGGGAAAGAGACCCAGTACTTC. Amino acid sequence: CASSPYSGGKETQYF.

J is TRBJ2-3 and V is TRBV15, with 8 nucleotides matching TRBD2. This CDR3 comprises 17 residues. With V trimmed by 4 bases and J by 5 bases, 14 bases remained unmatched. Germline V gene sequence: CDR1 LNHNV, CDR2 YYDKDF (reference sequence). CDR3 residues: CATSTGGSGAGGDTQYF. The CDR3 nucleotides are TGTGCCACCAGCACCGGGGGTAGCGGGGCCGGGGGAGATACGCAGTATTTT.

The chain has TRBV5-1 and TRBJ1-1; the match to TRBD1 covers 7 bases. The CDR3 length is 13 residues. The germline V gene has CDR1 SGHRS and CDR2 YFSETQ. After removal of 5 bases from V and 6 bases from J, the junction contained 7 bases not matched to a gene. CDR3 residues: CASRDGTVAEAFF. In nucleotides, the CDR3 is TGCGCCAGCAGGGACGGGACAGTAGCTGAAGCTTTCTTT.

This clone turned up a few times. The CDR3 DNA reads TGCGCCAGCAGCCAAGCCGGGACAGGGGATGGCTACACCTTC. This encodes CASSQAGTGDGYTF. The V and J genes are TRBV4-3 and TRBJ1-2; 10 bases are shared with TRBD1. After removal of 1 base from V and 6 bases from J, the junction contained 2 bases not matched to a gene. Germline assignment: CDR1 LGHNA and CDR2 YSLEER. The CDR3 sequence is 14 residues long.